Following are 7 T cell receptor beta chains from one sample sequenced in a study of T cells after yellow fever vaccination. TCRdb redid the calling of the 5' RACE reads with MiXCR, one entry per CDR3 protein. The sample gives approximately 250,000 distinct CDR3 sequences, about 5.2% of which show up once; under 3.5% is in the top ten. The sample was CD4+ T cells sorted from PBMCs, taken on the day of the yellow fever booster vaccination. These receptors were taken from a man aged 18 to 29 who received the YFV17D yellow fever vaccine.

This clonotype was counted only a few times. V is TRBV7-9 and J is TRBJ2-5; D unresolved. Germline values: CDR1 SEHNR, CDR2 FQNEAQ (reference sequence). The V gene lost 4 bases and the J gene lost 5 bases, with 14 bases spanning the gap. The length of the CDR3 is 14 residues. This CDR3 reads CASSYNGQAETQYF. The CDR3 coding sequence is TGTGCCAGCAGCTACAACGGGCAAGCGGAGACCCAGTACTTC. The full variable domain, with the rest looked up from reference TRBV7-9 and TRBJ2-5, is DTGVSQNPRHKITKRGQNVTFRCDPISEHNRLYWYRQTLGQGPEFLTYFQNEAQLEKSRLLSDRFSAERPKGSFSTLEIQRTEQGDSAMYLCASSYNGQAETQYFGPGTRLLVL.

This clonotype was seen many times. The CDR3 loop is CASSQERSGPEYSNQPQHF. CDR3 DNA sequence: TGCGCCAGCAGCCAAGAACGCTCGGGGCCCGAATATAGCAATCAGCCCCAGCATTTT. The V gene is TRBV4-3, the J gene TRBJ1-5; TRBD1 might be the D (5 bases). Germline-derived CDR1 and CDR2 are LGHNA and YSLEER. The V end was cut by 0 bases, the J end by 0 bases, with 18 bases between. This CDR3 spans 19 amino acids.

This clonotype was picked up many times. This chain connects TRBV20-1 to TRBJ1-2, with D uncertain. CDR1 DFQATT and CDR2 SNEGSKA come from the germline V gene (reference sequence). The V gene lost 6 bases and the J gene lost 5 bases, with 25 bases spanning the gap. The CDR3 has 16 amino acids. For the CDR3, the DNA is TGCAGTGCCGCTAGAGATATCGGTCCAAAGCGGTATGGCTACACCTTC. This gives the protein CSAARDIGPKRYGYTF.

V usage is TRBV6-5 and J usage is TRBJ2-1; D ambiguous. There are 13 residues in the CDR3. The germline CDR1 and CDR2 sequences are MNHEY and SVGAGI. V lost 6 bases to trimming and J lost 0 bases, with 6 bases between them. The CDR3, as DNA: TGTGCCAGCAGGTTAAGCTCCTACAATGAGCAGTTCTTC. Translation: CASRLSSYNEQFF.

Only a few counts were recorded for this clonotype. This chain connects TRBV28 to TRBJ2-7, with TRBD2 matching over 9 bases. The CDR3 loop spans 16 amino acids. In germline, CDR1 is MDHEN, CDR2 SYDVKM. J was trimmed by 2 bases and V by 5 bases; bases with no gene match: 10. Here the CDR3 DNA reads TGTGCCAGCAGTCCCCCGGGACTAGCAGGGACCTACGAGCAGTACGTC. Translation: CASSPPGLAGTYEQYV.

The rearrangement links TRBV11-3 to TRBJ2-5; D gene uncertain. Trimming cost V 9 bases and J 2 bases, with 19 bases left between them. Germline V gives CDR1 SGHNT, CDR2 YENEEA. The CDR3 is 15 residues long. CDR3 loop: CARPLGSNAQETQYF. The CDR3 DNA is TGTGCCAGGCCTTTAGGCAGCAATGCACAAGAGACCCAGTACTTC.

The chain carries TRBV20-1 and TRBJ2-2, with 9 bases fitting TRBD1. The CDR3 is made up of 16 amino acids. The germline gives CDR1 DFQATT, CDR2 SNEGSKA (reference sequence). V dropped 0 bases and J dropped 5; count of bases not matched to a gene: 7. CDR3 DNA: TGCAGTGCTAGAGATGGGAGGACAGGGGAGACCGGGGAGCTGTTTTTT. It encodes CSARDGRTGETGELFF.